Shown below are 3 T cell receptor beta chains from a single sample sequenced in a study of T cell responses to AZD1222 COVID-19 vaccine. TCRdb's table, derived via immunoSEQ multiplex PCR, lists solely in-frame clones and lacks some. The sample contains about 170,000 clones, roughly nine tenths of which appear only once. The sample was peripheral blood, taken on day 0 of AZD1222 vaccination. Receptor source: an adult in good health.

V gene TRBV19 combines with J gene TRBJ1-5; D not certain. This CDR3 comprises 13 residues. The V end lost 5 bases, the J end lost 5 bases, and 10 bases lay between the germline ends. Germline V lookup: CDR1 LNHDA, CDR2 SQIVND (reference sequence). The DNA for the CDR3 is TGTGCCAGTAGTTTGCCTATATATCAGCCCCAGCATTTT. This codes for CASSLPIYQPQHF.

The chain combines TRBV15 with TRBJ2-7; the D gene is possibly TRBD1 (6 bases). Per germline, CDR1 LNHNV and CDR2 YYDKDF (reference sequence). This CDR3 region has 15 residues. Between the trimmed V and J ends, which lost 6 bases and 1 base, there was a span of 16 bases. The CDR3 region is CATSDQKQGSYEQYF. For the CDR3, the DNA is TGTGCCACCAGTGACCAAAAACAGGGATCCTACGAGCAGTACTTC.

V and J are TRBV5-4 and TRBJ2-3, with 16 bases that match TRBD2. Germline lookup yields CDR1 SGHNT and CDR2 YYREEE (reference sequence). V dropped 6 bases and J dropped 0; count of bases not matched to a gene: 7. The CDR3 totals 18 residues. For the CDR3, the DNA is TGTGCCAGCAACCCGGGACTAGCGGGGGGGTCTAGCACAGATACGCAGTATTTT. The encoded protein is CASNPGLAGGSSTDTQYF.